Listed below are T cell receptor beta chains from one sample, sequenced in a study of cytomegalovirus exposure and HLA in healthy donors. TCRdb keeps only in-frame clones here, not all; method: immunoSEQ multiplex PCR. The repertoire holds about 120,000 clones, with approximately 87% as singletons. Sequencing input: PBMCs. The receptors here all came from a woman in her 30s in good health and CMV-seronegative. CDR3s include the opening cysteine and the closing phenylalanine or tryptophan. A D gene is named only where the DNA matches it firmly. Where a row states a size, it is once, few, many or the class of an expanded clone; other rows omit it.

>TRBJ1-2|TRBV6-1|many|.
CASVRGYDFRYTF
TGTGCAAGCGTGAGGGGGTACGATTTTCGCTACACCTTC
>TRBJ1-2|TRBV28|.|TRBD1
CASSTPGQIYGYTF
TGTGCCAGCAGTACCCCGGGACAGATTTATGGCTACACCTTC
>TRBJ2-7|TRBV5-1|.|TRBD2
CASSPLADRKYEQYF
TGCGCCAGCAGCCCACTAGCGGATAGAAAGTACGAGCAGTACTTC
>TRBJ1-3|TRBV5-1|.|.
CASSAGSGNTIYF
TGCGCCAGCAGCGCAGGCTCTGGAAACACCATATATTTT
>TRBJ1-2|TRBV6-5|.|.
CASKGLSDYGYTF
TGTGCCAGCAAAGGATTAAGCGACTATGGCTACACCTTC
>TRBJ2-1|TRBV7-8|once|.
CASSLARGLGPHEQFF
TGTGCCAGCAGCTTAGCGCGTGGACTGGGCCCCCATGAGCAGTTCTTC
>TRBJ1-1|TRBV9|once|.
CASESGNTEAFF
TGTGCCAGTGAATCAGGGAACACTGAAGCTTTCTTT
>TRBJ2-2|TRBV6-5|.|.
CASRTPGGELFF
TGTGCCAGCAGAACACCAGGGGGGGAGCTGTTTTTT
>TRBJ2-5|TRBV30|.|TRBD2
CAWSSGLAGQETQYF
TGTGCCTGGAGTTCGGGACTAGCGGGGCAAGAGACCCAGTACTTC
>TRBJ2-2|TRBV5-1|.|.
CASSSLLAAGELFF
TGCGCCAGCAGCTCTCTACTAGCAGCCGGGGAGCTGTTTTTT
>TRBJ2-3|TRBV2|few|TRBD1
CASRDRVTDTQYF
TGTGCCAGCAGGGACAGGGTGACAGATACGCAGTATTTT
>TRBJ2-5|TRBV15|.|TRBD1
CATSRTGQGDQETQYF
TGTGCCACCAGCAGGACGGGACAGGGGGATCAAGAGACCCAGTACTTC
>TRBJ2-1|TRBV27|.|TRBD2
CASRGGLAGTFGNEQFF
TGTGCCAGCAGAGGGGGTCTAGCGGGGACCTTTGGTAATGAGCAGTTCTTC
>TRBJ2-2|TRBV7-3|.|TRBD1
CASSLTYRGPSGELFF
TGTGCCAGCAGCTTAACTTACAGGGGGCCTTCCGGGGAGCTGTTTTTT
>TRBJ1-6|TRBV21-1|.|.
CASSKARGPRVCNSPLHF
TGTGCCAGCAGCAAAGCGCGAGGACCCAGGGTCTGTAATTCACCCCTCCACTTT
>TRBJ2-7|TRBV6-5|.|.
CASSYDKGSSSYEQYF
TGTGCCAGCAGTTACGATAAGGGGTCGAGCTCCTACGAGCAGTACTTC
>TRBJ2-7|TRBV6-1|.|TRBD1
CASSEGAGGQNVYEQYF
TGTGCCAGCAGTGAAGGCGCTGGGGGACAGAACGTCTACGAGCAGTACTTC
>TRBJ1-4|TRBV4-1|few|TRBD1
CASSQGQSEKLFF
TGCGCCAGCAGCCAGGGACAGAGCGAAAAACTGTTTTTT
>TRBJ2-7|TRBV6-6|.|.
CASSYGGDSYEQYF
TGTGCCAGCAGTTACGGCGGGGACTCCTACGAGCAGTACTTC
>TRBJ1-4|TRBV5-4|.|TRBD1
CASSLDRGDNEKLFF
TGTGCCAGCAGCTTGGACAGGGGGGATAATGAAAAACTGTTTTTT
>TRBJ1-1|TRBV29-1|.|.
CSVERRLRQTNTEAFF
TGCAGCGTTGAAAGGCGGCTTAGACAGACGAACACTGAAGCTTTCTTT
>TRBJ1-4|TRBV27|.|.
CASSPQGQGTEKLFF
TGTGCCAGCAGTCCCCAAGGGCAGGGGACTGAAAAACTGTTTTTT
>TRBJ1-1|TRBV28|.|.
CASSLRTEAFF
TGTGCCAGCAGTTTGAGGACTGAAGCTTTCTTT
>TRBJ2-5|TRBV19|.|TRBD2
CASSTGGQIRQETQYF
TGTGCCAGTAGTACGGGGGGGCAAATCCGCCAAGAGACCCAGTACTTC
>TRBJ2-3|TRBV9|.|TRBD2
CASSSSPSGGQDTQYF
TGTGCCAGCAGCTCCTCCCCTAGCGGGGGGCAGGATACGCAGTATTTT